A single sample is the source of the 30 T cell receptor beta chains below, sequenced in a study of blood T cell repertoires in COVID-19. The data were produced by immunoSEQ multiplex PCR, yet TCRdb's version contains in-frame clones alone and is incomplete. Counted here are roughly 570,000 clones, approximately 88% occurring once; the ten biggest clones make up less than 9.5%. Sequencing used peripheral blood. The source of these receptors is a woman in her fifties or sixties with COVID-19, enrolled during active disease.

CDR3 DNA: TGCAGTGCTAGTGACCTCTATGGCTACACCTTC. It translates to CSASDLYGYTF. The chain recombines TRBV20-1 with TRBJ1-2, with D hard to call. Germline V gene sequence: CDR1 DFQATT, CDR2 SNEGSKA (reference sequence). There are 11 residues in the CDR3. The V end was cut by 3 bases, the J end by 4 bases, with 6 bases between.

The chain uses TRBV9 and TRBJ2-7; D is undetermined. This CDR3 comprises 14 residues. Trimming removed 3 bases from V and 2 bases from J, with 12 bases in between. In germline, CDR1 is SGDLS, CDR2 YYNGEE. The CDR3 nucleotides read TGTGCCAGCAGCGGTTACGAGGAAACCTACGAGCAGTACTTC. This encodes CASSGYEETYEQYF.

The rearrangement links TRBV9 to TRBJ1-3; D gene ambiguous. CDR3 size: 16 residues. Trimming pared 0 bases from V and 0 bases from J, leaving 10 bases between. Per the germline V gene, CDR1 is SGDLS and CDR2 is YYNGEE. CDR3 loop: CASSVDGSASGNTIYF. In DNA, the CDR3 is TGTGCCAGCAGCGTAGACGGCAGCGCCTCTGGAAACACCATATATTTT.

The rearrangement uses TRBV6-5 and TRBJ2-3; D unresolved. With 2 bases removed from V and 0 bases from J, the gap between germline ends came to 3 bases. The germline V gene has CDR1 MNHEY and CDR2 SVGAGI. The CDR3 has 13 residues. The CDR3 is CASSYGSTDTQYF. The DNA of the CDR3 is TGTGCCAGCAGTTACGGCAGCACAGATACGCAGTATTTT.

This clone was seen more than once but under ten times. This chain uses TRBV3-1 (or the pseudogene TRBV3-2) with TRBJ1-2; D remains ambiguous. The V end lost 4 bases, the J end lost 7 bases, and 10 bases lay between the germline ends. The CDR3 totals 12 residues. Germline CDR1 LGHDT, CDR2 YNNKEL (reference sequence). In DNA form, the CDR3 reads TGTGCCAGCAGCCCGCGGGCCGGTGGCTACACCTTC. Protein sequence: CASSPRAGGYTF.

The rearrangement links TRBV18 to TRBJ2-7, with a possible D match to TRBD2 (6 bases). This CDR3 has 13 residues. The ends were cut back, 4 bases at V and 0 bases at J, with 7 bases in the middle. The germline V gene has CDR1 KGHSH and CDR2 LQKENI. The CDR3 DNA reads as TGTGCCAGCTCACAGGAGGGCTCCTACGAGCAGTACTTC. Translated, it gives CASSQEGSYEQYF.

This chain joins TRBV19 and TRBJ1-2; TRBD1 matches at 9 bases. The CDR3 covers 12 residues. Germline assignment: CDR1 LNHDA and CDR2 SQIVND (reference sequence). V was pared by 8 bases and J by 8 bases, with 6 bases of the junction left unmatched. The CDR3 reads CASRTGGRGYTF. The CDR3 nucleotides are TGTGCCAGTCGAACAGGGGGCCGGGGCTACACCTTC.

The V call is TRBV3-1 (or the pseudogene TRBV3-2), the J call TRBJ2-7; weak D call: TRBD2 (7 bases). The CDR3 spans 15 residues. Trimming stripped 2 bases from V and 2 bases from J, with 13 bases between. The V gene's germline CDR1 is LGHDT and CDR2 YNNKEL (reference sequence). CDR3 protein: CASSQMAGAPYEQYF. The CDR3 nucleotides are TGTGCCAGCAGCCAAATGGCGGGGGCCCCCTACGAGCAGTACTTC.

Concerning this clone: A junction boundary mismatches the germline segment, possibly from a read error. V and J are TRBV6-1 and TRBJ2-7, with unresolved D. CDR1 is MNHNS and CDR2 is SASEGT in the germline V gene. CDR3 length: 15 amino acids. The CDR3 DNA sequence: TGTGCCAGCAGGGAAGCAGCGCCTAGCTCCTACGAGCAGTACTTC. Its translation is CASREAAPSSYEQYF.

The genes are TRBV30 and TRBJ1-2, with 7 bases fitting TRBD1. The ends lost 0 bases at V and 8 bases at J; junction bases unmatched: 9. The CDR3 contains 14 residues. Germline assignment: CDR1 GTSNPN and CDR2 SVGIG (reference sequence). CDR3 loop: CAWSVLQGVGGYTF. Written as DNA, the CDR3 is TGTGCCTGGAGTGTACTTCAGGGGGTGGGGGGCTACACCTTC.

This clone was observed a handful of times. V gene TRBV9 combines with J gene TRBJ2-3, with D maybe TRBD1 (5 bases). The CDR3 runs to 14 residues. From germline, CDR1 is SGDLS and CDR2 YYNGEE. V shed 1 base and J shed 1 base, with 7 bases lying between them. The CDR3, as DNA: TGTGCCAGCAGCGTACAAGGGGGCACAGATACGCAGTATTTT. As protein: CASSVQGGTDTQYF. Together with reference TRBV9 and TRBJ2-3, the CDR3 gives the full variable domain: DSGVTQTPKHLITATGQRVTLRCSPRSGDLSVYWYQQSLDQGLQFLIQYYNGEERAKGNILERFSAQQFPDLHSELNLSSLELGDSALYFCASSVQGGTDTQYFGPGTRLTVL.

Only one count was recorded for this clone. The V gene is TRBV5-4, the J gene TRBJ1-5; TRBD1 agrees at 7 bases. Germline V CDR1 and CDR2: SGHNT, YYREEE (reference sequence). This CDR3 is built from 15 residues. The trim removed 0 bases at V and 6 bases at J, leaving 6 bases unmatched. CDR3 in DNA: TGTGCCAGCAGCTTGGCCGGGCAGGGGGGTCAGCCCCAGCATTTT. Translating gives CASSLAGQGGQPQHF.

This chain joins TRBV5-1 and TRBJ2-5, with a tentative D call TRBD2 (6 bases). From germline, CDR1 is SGHRS and CDR2 YFSETQ. The ends were cut back, 2 bases at V and 5 bases at J, with 16 bases in the middle. The CDR3 extends over 15 amino acids. The DNA for the CDR3 is TGCGCCAGCAGCTTCGGGGGAAGGGGACGTGAGACCCAGTACTTC. Translation gives CASSFGGRGRETQYF.

The chain links TRBV5-1 to TRBJ2-5; D unclear. The CDR3 has 12 residues. The germline CDR1 and CDR2 sequences are SGHRS and YFSETQ. V was cut by 4 bases and J by 4 bases, with 8 bases left in between. CDR3: CASSENRETQYF. The CDR3 DNA follows: TGCGCCAGCAGCGAGAACCGAGAGACCCAGTACTTC.

The chain carries TRBV28 and TRBJ1-2; 8 positions agree with TRBD1. With V trimmed by 7 bases and J by 3 bases, 4 bases remained unmatched. CDR1 and CDR2 (germline): MDHEN, SYDVKM. The CDR3 is made up of 13 amino acids. Here the CDR3 reads CASTRQGHYGYTF. CDR3 nucleotides: TGTGCCAGCACGAGACAGGGGCACTATGGCTACACCTTC.

Regarding this clone: The sample holds other DNA sequences that translate to the same CDR3. This chain joins TRBV7-9 and TRBJ1-1; unclear D gene. The germline CDR1 and CDR2 sequences are SEHNR and FQNEAQ (reference sequence). Trimming stripped 1 base from V and 0 bases from J, with 6 bases between. This CDR3 comprises 14 residues. The chain's CDR3 is CASSLGEVNTEAFF. The CDR3 nucleotides are TGTGCCAGCAGCTTAGGTGAGGTGAACACTGAAGCTTTCTTT.

This clone appeared once. This chain links TRBV7-2 with TRBJ2-3, with TRBD2 matching over 7 bases. CDR1 is SGHTA, CDR2 FQGNSA, per germline. There are 16 residues in the CDR3. The V and J ends lost 5 bases and 5 bases, in that order; junction bases with no gene match: 13. CDR3 sequence reads: CASSVGRGNRKDTQYF. CDR3 DNA sequence: TGTGCCAGCAGCGTGGGGAGGGGCAACCGAAAAGATACGCAGTATTTT.

This rearrangement joins TRBV6-6 to TRBJ2-1; TRBD2 might be the D (7 bases). This CDR3 contains 16 residues. Trimming took off 2 bases at V and 4 bases at J, with 15 bases between the two ends. Germline V gene data show CDR1 as MNHNY and CDR2 as SVGAGI (reference sequence). CDR3 coding DNA: TGTGCCAGCAGTTACCCATCAGGGAGGGGGTACAATGAGCAGTTCTTC. Translating it yields CASSYPSGRGYNEQFF.

The chain links TRBV2 to TRBJ1-1; a possible D gene is TRBD1 (5 bases). The CDR3 length is 13 residues. In germline, CDR1 is SNHLY, CDR2 FYNNEI. Trimming cost V 7 bases and J 4 bases, with 13 bases left between them. CDR3 protein: CASTIGRGTEAFF. The CDR3 bases are TGTGCCAGCACGATAGGGAGGGGCACTGAAGCTTTCTTT. Full variable domain (missing parts from reference TRBV2 and TRBJ1-1): EPEVTQTPSHQVTQMGQEVILRCVPISNHLYFYWYRQILGQKVEFLVSFYNNEISEKSEIFDDQFSVERPDGSNFTLKIRSTKLEDSAMYFCASTIGRGTEAFFGQGTRLTVV.

The chain uses TRBV10-1 and TRBJ2-7; D may be TRBD2 (5 bases). V was pared by 7 bases and J by 3 bases, with 13 bases between. The CDR3 spans 13 residues. Per germline, CDR1 WNHNN and CDR2 SYGVQD (reference sequence). CDR3 in DNA: TGCGCCAGCAAGGTTGGACTCTACTACGAGCAGTACTTC. Its translation: CASKVGLYYEQYF.

The V and J genes are TRBV4-1 and TRBJ1-2; D gene uncertain. Germline assignment: CDR1 MGHRA and CDR2 YSYEKL. This CDR3 comprises 13 residues. With 0 bases removed from V and 4 bases from J, the gap between germline ends came to 6 bases. This chain's CDR3 is CASSQEAFYGYTF. CDR3 nucleotides: TGCGCCAGCAGCCAAGAGGCCTTCTATGGCTACACCTTC.

On this clone itself: Other DNA sequences in the same sample also yield this CDR3. V gene TRBV19 combines with J gene TRBJ2-3, with 12 bases that match TRBD2. The CDR3 is 14 residues long. V lost 9 bases, J lost 4 bases, and 5 bases stayed unmatched. Germline-derived CDR1 and CDR2 are LNHDA and SQIVND (reference sequence). CDR3 residues: CASSLAGGPDTQYF. CDR3 bases: TGTGCCAGCAGTCTAGCGGGGGGGCCAGATACGCAGTATTTT.

This rearrangement joins TRBV13 to TRBJ2-1; perhaps TRBD2 as D (6 bases). V was pared by 4 bases and J by 8 bases, with 24 bases between. CDR1 is PRHDT, CDR2 FYEKMQ, per germline (reference sequence). The CDR3 extends over 17 amino acids. The CDR3 nucleotides are TGTGCCAGCAGCTCCCTGGCCCTTACCGGGGGATTCGATGAGCAGTTCTTC. This encodes CASSSLALTGGFDEQFF.

The J gene is TRBJ1-2, the V gene TRBV30; TRBD1 aligns across 8 bases. V lost 0 bases to trimming and J lost 8 bases; unmatched junction nucleotides: 5. The germline CDR1 and CDR2 sequences are GTSNPN and SVGIG (reference sequence). This CDR3 contains 13 residues. For the CDR3, the DNA is TGTGCCTGGAGTGTCTGGACAGGGCGGGGCTACACCTTC. This sequence encodes CAWSVWTGRGYTF.

This chain connects TRBV7-9 to TRBJ2-7; 8 bases fit TRBD1. V shed 4 bases, J shed 5 bases, and the junction held 4 bases outside the gene matches. This CDR3 contains 13 residues. Germline loops: CDR1 SEHNR, CDR2 FQNEAQ (reference sequence). The CDR3 DNA reads as TGTGCCAGCAGCTCCTACAGGGGGGACGAGCAGTACTTC. It is translated as CASSSYRGDEQYF.

The chain recombines TRBV14 with TRBJ2-7; D may be TRBD2 (6 bases). Trimming pared 4 bases from V and 6 bases from J, leaving 19 bases between. The CDR3 totals 15 residues. The germline gives CDR1 SGHDN, CDR2 FVKESK. The CDR3: CASSPSGGRLAEQYF. The CDR3 nucleotides are TGTGCCAGCAGCCCTTCAGGAGGGAGGCTAGCCGAGCAGTACTTC.

The chain links TRBV28 to TRBJ1-5; D gene ambiguous. The V end lost 3 bases, the J end lost 3 bases, and 9 bases lay between the germline ends. The germline gives CDR1 MDHEN, CDR2 SYDVKM. This CDR3 region has 14 residues. The CDR3 bases are TGTGCCAGCAGTTTCTCTAGGCTCAATCAGCCCCAGCATTTT. It translates to CASSFSRLNQPQHF.

Only one count was recorded for this clone. The V gene is TRBV6-5, the J gene TRBJ2-3, with a tentative D call TRBD2 (5 bases). The V end was cut by 2 bases, the J end by 0 bases, with 12 bases between. CDR1 and CDR2 (germline): MNHEY, SVGAGI. This CDR3 spans 16 amino acids. CDR3 loop: CASSYEGSLSTDTQYF. CDR3 nucleotides: TGTGCCAGCAGTTACGAGGGATCTCTTAGCACAGATACGCAGTATTTT.

The chain couples TRBV7-9 to TRBJ1-1; 9 bases line up with TRBD1. CDR3 length: 13 residues. CDR1 and CDR2 from the germline V gene are SEHNR and FQNEAQ (reference sequence). V gave up 1 base and J gave up 12 bases; unmatched junction bases: 6. CDR3 sequence: CASSLEGQGRTFF. DNA of the CDR3: TGTGCCAGCAGCTTAGAGGGACAGGGAAGAACTTTCTTT.

V usage is TRBV3-1 (or the pseudogene TRBV3-2) and J usage is TRBJ2-7, with TRBD2 matching 8 bases. The ends lost 4 bases at V and 5 bases at J; junction bases unmatched: 4. This CDR3 has 13 amino acids. The V gene's germline CDR1 is LGHDT and CDR2 YNNKEL (reference sequence). CDR3 residues: CASSRWTSHEQYF. CDR3 DNA sequence: TGTGCCAGCAGCCGCTGGACTAGCCACGAGCAGTACTTC.